This T cell receptor (beta chain) was recorded in a study of shared clonotypes between healthy human individuals (dated by TCRdb to about 2020). Some background on the complete study: The cohort comprised two women and a few men aged 18 to 49 years. For each donor, three plates each were used for CD4 naive and CD4 memory, two plates were used for CD8 naive, and one plate was used for CD8 memory. Each donor's leukapheresis produced roughly between about 0.8 and 8.9 billion PBMCs. To estimate repertoire size and how much clonotypes are shared between individuals, the study performed deep sequencing of blood TCR repertoires from about 5 healthy adults. Different laboratories and diverse techniques were used to prepare libraries and sequence TCR repertoires, to increase sequencing depth and limit assay-specific biases.

Overall study outcomes, separate from this receptor: Sampling was limited to blood, and TCR repertoires in tissue likely differ from TCR repertoires in blood. Pairwise subsampling led to the expectation that sequencing depth would affect the degree of clonotype sharing among donors. Rarefaction of sorted-subset datasets indicated incomplete sequencing despite the large sequencing depth. Sharing across several donors was observed for about 5% of naive CD4, 3.5% of naive CD8, about 2.5% of memory CD4, and roughly 0.43% of memory CD8 clonotypes. Higher generation probabilities were observed for clonotypes shared by all four sorted-subset donors than for non-shared clonotypes. Because the study included a small number of donors, the genetic and exposure-history diversity represented was limited. Estimated clonotype richness was generally larger for naive than for memory subsets.

Using the deep immunoSEQ assay, multiplex PCR amplified TCR CDR3 regions from genomic DNA. Genomic DNA extracted from each cell subset was distributed evenly over all wells of several immunoSEQ 96-well plates, and each plate served as one replicate. For sorted subsets, about 220 ng of genomic DNA, equivalent to 25,000 to 30,000 T cell genomes, went into each replicate PCR. Purified libraries were quantified with a Qubit 3.0 fluorometer, sized on a Bioanalyzer 2100, and re-quantified with the KAPA Library Quantification kit. A separate single-read 150-cycle Illumina NextSeq 550 flow cell was used to sequence each immunoSEQ 96-well plate. The authors' analysis ran thus. The immunoSEQ output contained only junctional sequences without quality scores, so filtering could not match that applied to full-length reads. To assign V/J genes and CDR3, sequences were annotated using PyIR, a Python wrapper for IgBLAST v1.9, with IMGT germline references. Reads were filtered out if the reads had weak V/J assignments (E-value above 1e-6), no CDR3, stop codons, out-of-frame junctions, or ambiguous translated residues. A V3J clonotype was defined by an identical inferred V gene, J gene, and CDR3 amino acid sequence. Percentage overlap between repertoires was calculated by dividing the number of shared unique clonotypes by the size of the smaller repertoire. Three approaches were used to assess repertoire richness: RTK rarefaction, the Chao1 estimator, and Recon v2.1 estimates of unobserved clonotypes. OLGA was used to compute generation probabilities for all TCRbeta clonotypes that the gDNA method yielded from several donors. TCRdb obtained this table from immuneACCESS and retained in-frame rearrangements with V and J assigned. These tables miss some clones; where compared with another copy, unresolved V genes account for less than half of the shortfall, and the remainder is unexplained. From that table come the V and J calls and clone size; the DNA was used to work out D and trimming. The sample yields approximately 1.1 million clones; 78% were counted once. Clones ranked in the top ten supply approximately 0.56% of the sample.

Donors were healthy HIV-negative adults with no recently reported acute infections or vaccinations. Only Caucasian adults living in Nashville, Tennessee, USA were represented among the donors. CD4+ T cells were enriched through magnetic negative selection, after which naive cells were positively selected on CD45RA and the remaining negative fraction served as the memory subset. After blood collection by leukapheresis, PBMCs were isolated using Ficoll-Histopaque density gradient centrifugation and then cryopreserved in the vapor phase of liquid nitrogen. Purity and quantity of every magnetically sorted T cell population were checked by analytical flow cytometry. Each sorted fraction had its genomic DNA isolated and then quantified by UV absorbance on a Nanodrop 2000c. The V end loses 3 bases and the J end loses 2 bases, and a stretch of 20 bases separates them. The germline V gene yields LGHNA for CDR1 and YSLEER for CDR2. From cysteine to phenylalanine, the CDR3 is 17 amino acids long. Only CDR3 DNA is held: 51 bases, read in frame from base 1.

About this clone: Its target antigen remains unknown. Per-base quality was not reported, and no clone a single base away is much larger than it.

This receptor chain uses TRBV4-3 and TRBJ2-7; no confident D gene assignment can be made. This TCR came from a man younger than 35 in good health. Some clones in this sample may be carry-over from other donors' samples. Sequenced input: memory CD4+ T cells from PBMCs. The meaning of the sample's cell subset or site label: CD45RA-negative fraction. This receptor has the CDR3 CASSQFTTQTATYEQYF. The bases are TGCGCCAGCAGCCAGTTTACAACCCAAACGGCAACCTACGAGCAGTACTTC.